Detailed here is one T cell receptor (beta chain). Unsorted PBMC DNA was run through sequencing on ten immunoSEQ deep assay plates. The protocol was immunoSEQ multiplex PCR, while the TCRdb copy is restricted to in-frame clones and leaves out a portion. Here the sample spans about half a million clones, around 79% being singletons. CDR1 is SNHLY, CDR2 FYNNEI, per germline. The length of the CDR3 is 16 residues. V lost 2 bases and J lost 8, with 16 bases in between. The data stem from a study of shared clonotypes between healthy human individuals. The chain combines TRBV2 with TRBJ1-6; a weak D match, TRBD1 (5 bases). The sequence was obtained from a woman aged 40 to 55 in good health. Some clones in this sample may be carry-over from other donors' samples. The sample was PBMCs. The chain's CDR3 is CASSERLTDTYSPLHF. The CDR3 DNA follows: TGTGCCAGCAGTGAAAGATTGACAGATACGTATTCACCCCTCCACTTT. Supplemented by reference TRBV2 and TRBJ1-6, the full variable domain reads EPEVTQTPSHQVTQMGQEVILRCVPISNHLYFYWYRQILGQKVEFLVSFYNNEISEKSEIFDDQFSVERPDGSNFTLKIRSTKLEDSAMYFCASSERLTDTYSPLHFGNGTRLTVT.